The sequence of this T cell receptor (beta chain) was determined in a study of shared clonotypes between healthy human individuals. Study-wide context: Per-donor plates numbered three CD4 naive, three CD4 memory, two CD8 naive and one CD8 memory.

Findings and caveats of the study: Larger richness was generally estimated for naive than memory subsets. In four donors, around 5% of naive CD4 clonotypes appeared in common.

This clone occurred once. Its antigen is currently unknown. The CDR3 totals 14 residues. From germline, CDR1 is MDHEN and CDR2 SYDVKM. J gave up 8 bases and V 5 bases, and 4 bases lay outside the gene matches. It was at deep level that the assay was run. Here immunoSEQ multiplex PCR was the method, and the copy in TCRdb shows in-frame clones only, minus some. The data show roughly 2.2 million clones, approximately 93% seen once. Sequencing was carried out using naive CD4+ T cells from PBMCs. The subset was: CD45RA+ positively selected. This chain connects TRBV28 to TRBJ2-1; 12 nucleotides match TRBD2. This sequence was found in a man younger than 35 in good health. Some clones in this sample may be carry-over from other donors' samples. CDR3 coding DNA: TGTGCCAGCAGTCGACTAGCGGGAGACGATGAGCAGTTCTTC. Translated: CASSRLAGDDEQFF.